This TCR beta chain comes out of a study of T-cell reconstitution after alpha-beta-depleted transplantation in children. During its preparation, the TCRbeta library received unique molecular identifiers. Using its own MiXCR run on the PCR reads, TCRdb lists one record per CDR3 protein. The sample consists of 90,000 to 100,000 distinct CDR3 sequences, 10% to 15% of them appearing once. The CDR3 covers 16 residues. Trimming stripped 5 bases from V and 4 bases from J, with 20 bases between. Germline values: CDR1 SGHTA, CDR2 FQGNSA. This clonotype was observed a few times. The clonotype was recovered from a human donor who donated a stem cell graft to a child with inherited bone marrow failure. The rearrangement joins TRBV7-2 to TRBJ1-2; a weak D match, TRBD1 (5 bases). Sequenced material: PBMCs from the stem cell graft donor, taken from the stem cell graft. CDR3 in amino acids: CASSNSGGILTYGYTF. CDR3 DNA: TGTGCCAGCAGCAATTCTGGGGGTATTCTAACCTATGGCTACACCTTC. The full variable domain, completed using reference TRBV7-2 and TRBJ1-2, is GAGVSQSPSNKVTEKGKDVELRCDPISGHTALYWYRQSLGQGLEFLIYFQGNSAPDKSGLPSDRFSAERTGGSVSTLTIQRTQQEDSAVYLCASSNSGGILTYGYTFGSGTRLTVV.